A single sample gave rise to the 7 T cell receptor beta chains below, sequenced in a study of cytomegalovirus exposure and HLA in healthy donors. With 60 Vbeta and 13 Jbeta primers, the PCR was carried out. Some clones are missing from TCRdb's copy, which holds only in-frame ones; the method was immunoSEQ multiplex PCR. The sample yields about 100,000 clones, about 74% seen once. Sequenced: PBMCs. These receptors were obtained from a woman between 35 and 50 years old in good health and CMV-seropositive.

The sample holds a few counts of this clone. The chain employs TRBV11-2 and TRBJ1-5; 8 bases match TRBD1. The CDR3 consists of 17 residues. CDR1 and CDR2 from the germline V gene are SGHAT and FQNNGV. Germline trimming cut 3 bases from V and 0 bases from J; bases unmatched to any gene: 7. CDR3 sequence: CASSLAGGPFSNQPQHF. For the CDR3, the DNA is TGTGCCAGCAGCTTGGCAGGGGGCCCGTTTAGCAATCAGCCCCAGCATTTT.

CDR3 sequence (DNA): TGTGCCAGCAGAAGACAGGGGGCAGCTGAAGCTTTCTTT. It encodes CASRRQGAAEAFF. The gene calls are TRBV6-1 and TRBJ1-1; TRBD1 matches 10 bases. The germline V gene has CDR1 MNHNS and CDR2 SASEGT. This CDR3 is built from 13 residues. Losses at the gene ends were 6 bases for V and 6 bases for J; bases not matched to a gene: 4.

This chain links TRBV6-1 with TRBJ2-7; D might be TRBD1 (6 bases). V was shortened by 6 bases and J by 5 bases, with 17 bases between the two germline ends. The CDR3 is made up of 14 amino acids. Germline V gene data show CDR1 as MNHNS and CDR2 as SASEGT. The CDR3 sequence is CASSSPGHKDEQYF. The CDR3 DNA sequence: TGTGCCAGCAGCTCGCCGGGACATAAGGACGAGCAGTACTTC.

The genes are TRBV9 and TRBJ1-1, with 9 bases that match TRBD1. Germline-derived CDR1 and CDR2 are SGDLS and YYNGEE. Trimming took 2 bases from V and 4 from J; bases not matched to a gene: 3. The CDR3 loop spans 14 amino acids. CDR3 residues: CASSVGTGLTEAFF. The CDR3 region has the DNA TGTGCCAGCAGCGTCGGGACAGGGCTCACTGAAGCTTTCTTT.

The chain recombines TRBV7-9 with TRBJ1-1, with no clear D. This CDR3 region has 14 residues. Germline values: CDR1 SEHNR, CDR2 FQNEAQ (reference sequence). The ends were cut back, 0 bases at V and 0 bases at J, with 5 bases in the middle. CDR3 in amino acids: CASSLAEVNTEAFF. The CDR3 DNA follows: TGTGCCAGCAGCTTAGCGGAGGTGAACACTGAAGCTTTCTTT.

The chain couples TRBV9 to TRBJ2-2; maybe TRBD1 (6 bases). V was pared by 4 bases and J by 1 base, with 11 bases between. CDR1 and CDR2 (germline): SGDLS, YYNGEE. The CDR3 length is 15 residues. DNA of the CDR3: TGTGCCAGCAGCTGGACAGCCCAGAACACCGGGGAGCTGTTTTTT. This translates into CASSWTAQNTGELFF.

V gene TRBV19 combines with J gene TRBJ1-2, with 8 bases identical to TRBD1. Germline-derived CDR1 and CDR2 are LNHDA and SQIVND (reference sequence). The length of the CDR3 is 13 residues. V shed 6 bases and J 8 bases; nucleotides not matched to a gene: 8. The CDR3 DNA is TGTGCCAGTAGCACCGGGACAGGCCAAGGCTACACCTTC. Residues: CASSTGTGQGYTF.